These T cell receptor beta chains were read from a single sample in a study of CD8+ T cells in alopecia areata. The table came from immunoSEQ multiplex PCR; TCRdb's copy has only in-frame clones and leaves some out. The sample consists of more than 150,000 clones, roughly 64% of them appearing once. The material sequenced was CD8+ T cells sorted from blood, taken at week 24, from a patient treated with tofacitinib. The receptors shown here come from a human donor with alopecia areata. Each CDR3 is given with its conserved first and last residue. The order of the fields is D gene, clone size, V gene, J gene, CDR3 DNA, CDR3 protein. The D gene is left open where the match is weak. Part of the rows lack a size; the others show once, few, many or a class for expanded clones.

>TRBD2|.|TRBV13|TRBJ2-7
TGTGCCAGCAGCTCTCTAGCGGGGGGGCAGACCGAGCAGTACTTC
CASSSLAGGQTEQYF
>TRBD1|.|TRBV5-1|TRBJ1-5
TGCGCCAGCAGAAGGGGACAGGACGACAATCAGCCCCAGCATTTT
CASRRGQDDNQPQHF
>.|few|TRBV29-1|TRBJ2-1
TGCAGCGTTGCAAGGGACAATGAGCAGTTCTTC
CSVARDNEQFF
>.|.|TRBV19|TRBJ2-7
TGTGCCAGTAGTCCCGGCCAGACTTACGAGCAGTACTTC
CASSPGQTYEQYF
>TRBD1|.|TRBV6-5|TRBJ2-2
TGTGCCAGCAGTTACTCAGGGACAGGGGACCCCGGGGAGCTGTTTTTT
CASSYSGTGDPGELFF
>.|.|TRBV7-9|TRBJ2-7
TGTGCCAGCGAGGGGGCCTACGAGCAGTACTTC
CASEGAYEQYF
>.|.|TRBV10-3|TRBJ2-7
TGTGCCATCAGTGGGAATTGGCGGAACATCTACGAGCAGTACTTC
CAISGNWRNIYEQYF
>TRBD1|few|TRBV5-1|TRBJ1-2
TGCGCCAGCAGCCTGGACAGGAGGTCTTCCTTC
CASSLDRRSSF
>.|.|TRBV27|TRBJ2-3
TGTGCCAGCACCCCGGTGCGGGGAGACACAGATACGCAGTATTTT
CASTPVRGDTDTQYF
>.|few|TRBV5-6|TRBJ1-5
TGTGCCAGCAGCTCCATTCTTCCTCTTGGGGGCAATCAGCCCCAGCATTTT
CASSSILPLGGNQPQHF
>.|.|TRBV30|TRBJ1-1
TGTGCCTGGAGTGTGGGGGGTCTGGGGACTGAAGCTTTCTTT
CAWSVGGLGTEAFF
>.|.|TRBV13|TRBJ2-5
TGTGCCAGCAGCTTACCGGGGGAGTTGGCCCAGTACTTC
CASSLPGELAQYF
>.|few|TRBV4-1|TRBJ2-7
TGCGCCAGCAGCCTTGAACACGAAGGGTGGGAGGCCGAGCAGTACTTC
CASSLEHEGWEAEQYF
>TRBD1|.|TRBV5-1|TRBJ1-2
TGCGCCAGCAGCCTGACAGGGGGCTACACCTTC
CASSLTGGYTF
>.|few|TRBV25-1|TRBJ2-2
TGTGCCAGCAGTGAATATTCGGGGGAGAACACCGGGGAGCTGTTTTTT
CASSEYSGENTGELFF
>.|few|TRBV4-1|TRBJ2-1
TGCGCCAGCAGCCAAACGAAAATCTACGATGAGCAGTTCTTC
CASSQTKIYDEQFF
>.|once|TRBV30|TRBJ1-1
TGTGCCTGGAGTGTGGGCGGGAACACTGAAGCTTTCTTT
CAWSVGGNTEAFF
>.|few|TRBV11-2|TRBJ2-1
TGTGCCAGCAGCTTATTGCCTAGCTCCTACAATGAGCAGTTCTTC
CASSLLPSSYNEQFF
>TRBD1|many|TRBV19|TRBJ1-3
TGTGCCAGTAGCCGGACAGGTTCTGGAAACACCATATATTTT
CASSRTGSGNTIYF
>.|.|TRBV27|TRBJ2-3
TGTGCCAGCAGTTTGACAGCTTTGCTAGATACGCAGTATTTT
CASSLTALLDTQYF
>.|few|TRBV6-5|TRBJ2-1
TGTGCCAGCAGTTACTCGGGCCCGGATGGGCTGTTCTTC
CASSYSGPDGLFF
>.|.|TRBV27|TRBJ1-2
TGTGCCAGCAGTCAAACAGGGCACCAAAACTATGGCTACACCTTC
CASSQTGHQNYGYTF
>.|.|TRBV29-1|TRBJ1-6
TGCAGCGTATTCCCTAATTCACCCCTCCACTTT
CSVFPNSPLHF
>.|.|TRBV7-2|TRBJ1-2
TGTGCCAGCAGCTTTAAGGGGGGATCTAACTATGGCTACACCTTC
CASSFKGGSNYGYTF
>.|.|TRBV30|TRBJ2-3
TGTGCCTTACTCGGAGGGTTGGTCACAGATACGCAGTATTTT
CALLGGLVTDTQYF
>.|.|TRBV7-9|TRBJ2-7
TGTGCCAGCAGCTCACCCGCCACGGGGGCCCGCGAGCAGTACTTC
CASSSPATGAREQYF
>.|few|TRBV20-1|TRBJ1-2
TGCAGTGGACAGGTTAACTATGGCTACACCTTC
CSGQVNYGYTF
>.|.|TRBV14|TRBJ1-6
TGTGCCAGCAGCCTATGGGGTAATTCACCCCTCCACTTT
CASSLWGNSPLHF
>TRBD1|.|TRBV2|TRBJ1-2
TGTGCCGGGTCGGGGACAGGTGGATATGGCTACACCTTC
CAGSGTGGYGYTF
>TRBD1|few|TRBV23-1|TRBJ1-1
TGCGCCAGCAGTCAGGACAGGGGCGCTGAAGCTTTCTTT
CASSQDRGAEAFF
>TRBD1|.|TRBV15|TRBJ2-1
TGTGCCACCAGCAGAGCCGTGACAGGGTCCTTGAATGAGCAGTTCTTC
CATSRAVTGSLNEQFF
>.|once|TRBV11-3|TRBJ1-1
TGTGCCAGCAGCTTAAGGGTACTTGGGGAGATGAACACTGAAGCTTTCTTT
CASSLRVLGEMNTEAFF